The rows below give T cell receptor beta chains drawn from one sample of a study of blood T cell repertoires in COVID-19. Clones were sequenced by immunoSEQ multiplex PCR, and TCRdb holds only the in-frame ones, with some missing. The data contain over 300,000 clones, 86% of them singletons. Sequences were obtained from PBMCs or T cells enriched from blood (not recorded which). The receptors here all came from a young woman who had recovered from COVID-19. Both conserved end residues are part of each CDR3.

V gene | CDR3 protein
TRBV7-9 | CASDRALTDTQYF
TRBV30 | CAWSVRTAARGYGYTF
TRBV5-5 | CASSRPGQGAFSNSPLHF
TRBV28 | CASDRGRGRETQYF
TRBV28 | CASSERQGGNTIYF
TRBV30 | CAWSLRFGHAAFF
TRBV5-6 | CASSRGRGSTDTQYF
TRBV29-1 | CSVRRQGRSLGYTF
TRBV30 | CAWSRGYEQYF
TRBV24-1 | CATSDLPRTSGRANNEQFF
TRBV19 | CASSKAADRRLAQPQHF
TRBV11-2 | CASSQDSNQPQHF
TRBV18 | CASSPGREENSPLHF
TRBV30 | CAWRGSYRGGYTF
TRBV7-3 | CASSRTGTENEQFF
TRBV2 | CASIGQILEKLFF
TRBV11-2 | CASSWTVNTEAFF
TRBV2 | CASRQGASYEQYF
TRBV20-1 | CSASYLSGTGYHSNQPQHF
TRBV2 | CASSDRGRRGYTF
TRBV13 | CASSLARLTGGSVTDTQYF
TRBV10-3 | CAISSDRDTEAFF
TRBV10-3 | CAISEDDAGEGYEQYF
TRBV30 | CAWSQQGNQPQHF
TRBV7-9 | CASSLGGRSGSSDEQFF
TRBV28 | CASSLQGIGNQPQHF
TRBV30 | CAWSLGQTSGNTIYF
TRBV24-1 | CATSGGGDTEAFF
TRBV27 | CASSPQLDFLIYNEQFF
TRBV1 | CTRRGPSGGAGEQFF
TRBV30 | CAWSGTGVQETQYF
TRBV3-1/TRBV3-2 | CASSHSGQGTNTIYF
TRBV4-2 | CASSQDQRGLGSPLHF
TRBV27 | CASSFGQAAYEQYF
TRBV10-1 | CASSAGGTGELFF
TRBV18 | CASSPPNTGGRNSPLHF
TRBV7-9 | CASSDLLGASTNEKLFF
TRBV30 | CAWMGLAGESSYEQYF
TRBV19 | CASRGGVASSF
TRBV3-1/TRBV3-2 | CASSQAASGRFWTDTQYF
TRBV28 | CASSLSQDRGLTEAFF
TRBV7-9 | CASSLGGPWLYGYTF
TRBV20-1 | CSASMNTEAFF
TRBV24-1 | CATSDSYGVDTGELFF
TRBV2 | CASRDTGNPGEKLFF
TRBV5-1 | CASSLMGTGPGNTIYF
TRBV11-2 | CASSQDWSSGNTIYF
TRBV7-9 | CASSFPLTYEQYF
TRBV20-1 | CSASLRRGPSYEQYF
TRBV24-1 | CAAQGSGNTIYF
TRBV15 | CATSRVWDSYEQYF
TRBV5-4 | CASSLGGTSFPTGELFF
TRBV18 | CASSPGTEEAYNSPLHF
TRBV9 | CASSNRPGSGNTIYF
TRBV3-1/TRBV3-2 | CASSPMGTREQYF
TRBV6-1 | CASSEARGWVQPQHF